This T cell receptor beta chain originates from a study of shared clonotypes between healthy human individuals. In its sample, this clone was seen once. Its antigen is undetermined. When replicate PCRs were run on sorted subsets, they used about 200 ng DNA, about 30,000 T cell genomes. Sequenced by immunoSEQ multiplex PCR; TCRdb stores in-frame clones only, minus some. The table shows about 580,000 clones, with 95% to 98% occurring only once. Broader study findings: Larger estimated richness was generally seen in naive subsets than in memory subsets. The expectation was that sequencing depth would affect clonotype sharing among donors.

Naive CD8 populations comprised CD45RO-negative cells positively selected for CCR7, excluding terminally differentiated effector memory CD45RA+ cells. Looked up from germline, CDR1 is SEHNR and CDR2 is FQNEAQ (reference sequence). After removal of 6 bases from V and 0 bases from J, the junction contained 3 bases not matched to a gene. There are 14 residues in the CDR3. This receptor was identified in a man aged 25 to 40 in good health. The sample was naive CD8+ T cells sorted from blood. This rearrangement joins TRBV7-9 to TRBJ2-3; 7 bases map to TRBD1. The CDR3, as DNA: TGTGCCAGCAGATACAGGGGAAGCACAGATACGCAGTATTTT. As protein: CASRYRGSTDTQYF.